This is a list of T cell receptor beta chains from one sample in a study of regulatory T cells in long-lasting Graves disease. A single record per CDR3 protein comes from TCRdb applying MiXCR to the multiplex PCR reads. The sample holds 500,000 or so distinct CDR3 sequences, around 15% seen once. This sample was also put to use in a study of T cells in Graves' hyperthyroidism and ophthalmopathy.

This specimen was peripheral blood mononuclear cells (PBMCs), taken at new diagnosis, from a patient treated with antithyroid drugs. Receptors were obtained from a woman between 45 and 65 years old with Graves disease. CDR3s include the opening cysteine and the closing phenylalanine or tryptophan. The D gene is left open where the match is weak. Rows give clone size only sometimes, using once, few, many, or a class for an expanded clone.

J gene: TRBJ2-2
D gene: TRBD2
clone size: few
V gene: TRBV19
CDR3 protein: CASSRGGLAGGPNTGELFF
CDR3 DNA: TGTGCCAGTAGTCGAGGAGGACTAGCGGGAGGGCCCAACACCGGGGAGCTGTTTTTT

J gene: TRBJ1-1
D gene: .
clone size: .
V gene: TRBV4-1
CDR3 protein: CASSQDQVLNTEAFF
CDR3 DNA: TGCGCCAGCAGCCAAGATCAGGTTCTGAACACTGAAGCTTTCTTT

J gene: TRBJ1-5
D gene: .
clone size: many
V gene: TRBV18
CDR3 protein: CASSPPGGSQPQHF
CDR3 DNA: TGTGCCAGCTCACCACCGGGAGGGAGTCAGCCCCAGCATTTT

J gene: TRBJ2-1
D gene: TRBD1
clone size: many
V gene: TRBV29-1
CDR3 protein: CSVETGGLEYNEQFF
CDR3 DNA: TGCAGCGTTGAAACAGGGGGGCTAGAATACAATGAGCAGTTCTTC

J gene: TRBJ1-1
D gene: TRBD1
clone size: many
V gene: TRBV27
CDR3 protein: CASSRQGAEAFF
CDR3 DNA: TGTGCCAGCAGCCGACAGGGTGCCGAAGCTTTCTTT

J gene: TRBJ1-3
D gene: .
clone size: .
V gene: TRBV18
CDR3 protein: CASSTERGAAGNTIYF
CDR3 DNA: TGTGCCAGCTCAACAGAAAGGGGCGCAGCTGGAAACACCATATATTTT

J gene: TRBJ2-2
D gene: TRBD2
clone size: .
V gene: TRBV28
CDR3 protein: CASSQGRRGSRELFF
CDR3 DNA: TGTGCCAGCAGCCAAGGGCGGCGCGGGAGCAGGGAGCTGTTTTTT

J gene: TRBJ1-5
D gene: TRBD1
clone size: .
V gene: TRBV6-1
CDR3 protein: CASNLLGDRGYQPQHF
CDR3 DNA: TGTGCCAGCAACCTATTGGGGGACAGGGGTTATCAGCCCCAGCATTTT

J gene: TRBJ2-5
D gene: .
clone size: .
V gene: TRBV2
CDR3 protein: CAVRTFQDVETQYF
CDR3 DNA: TGTGCCGTTAGGACATTTCAGGACGTAGAGACCCAGTACTTC

J gene: TRBJ2-1
D gene: TRBD1
clone size: few
V gene: TRBV12-3/TRBV12-4
CDR3 protein: CASSFDRGQFF
CDR3 DNA: TGTGCCAGCAGTTTCGACAGGGGGCAGTTCTTC

J gene: TRBJ2-7
D gene: TRBD2
clone size: .
V gene: TRBV5-1
CDR3 protein: CASSLVALAGVNEQYF
CDR3 DNA: TGCGCCAGCAGCTTGGTCGCACTAGCGGGAGTGAACGAGCAGTACTTC

J gene: TRBJ2-2
D gene: .
clone size: .
V gene: TRBV5-6
CDR3 protein: CASSKTANTGELFF
CDR3 DNA: TGTGCCAGCAGCAAGACAGCGAACACCGGGGAGCTGTTTTTT

J gene: TRBJ2-7
D gene: .
clone size: .
V gene: TRBV12-3/TRBV12-4
CDR3 protein: CASSLSSGALYEQYF
CDR3 DNA: TGTGCCAGCAGCTTAAGTTCAGGAGCCTTATACGAGCAGTACTTC

J gene: TRBJ1-5
D gene: .
clone size: .
V gene: TRBV19
CDR3 protein: CASKGIQGQYNQPQHF
CDR3 DNA: TGTGCCAGTAAGGGTATCCAAGGACAGTACAATCAGCCCCAGCATTTT

J gene: TRBJ2-1
D gene: TRBD2
clone size: many
V gene: TRBV9
CDR3 protein: CASSWEGRAYNEQFF
CDR3 DNA: TGTGCCAGCAGCTGGGAGGGGAGGGCCTACAATGAGCAGTTCTTC

J gene: TRBJ1-1
D gene: .
clone size: few
V gene: TRBV7-3
CDR3 protein: CASSLQQDTETFF
CDR3 DNA: TGTGCCAGCAGCTTGCAGCAAGACACTGAAACTTTCTTT